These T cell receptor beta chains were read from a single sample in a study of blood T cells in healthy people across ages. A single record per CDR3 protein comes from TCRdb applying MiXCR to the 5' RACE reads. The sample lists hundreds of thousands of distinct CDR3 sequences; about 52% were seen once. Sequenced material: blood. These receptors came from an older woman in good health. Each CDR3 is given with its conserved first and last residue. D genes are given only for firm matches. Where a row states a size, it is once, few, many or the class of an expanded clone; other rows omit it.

CDR3nt: TGTGCCAGCAGCTTCGGGGGATACAATTCACCCCTCCACTTT
CDR3aa: CASSFGGYNSPLHF
abundance: NA
d_gene: NA
v_gene: TRBV7-9
j_gene: TRBJ1-6

CDR3nt: TGTGCCAGCAACCACAGGGGGGTATTGTATACGCAGTATTTT
CDR3aa: CASNHRGVLYTQYF
abundance: NA
d_gene: TRBD1
v_gene: TRBV12-3/TRBV12-4
j_gene: TRBJ2-3

CDR3nt: TGCAGTGTGGTGGAAGAGACCCAGTACTTC
CDR3aa: CSVVEETQYF
abundance: NA
d_gene: NA
v_gene: TRBV20-1
j_gene: TRBJ2-5

CDR3nt: TGTGCCAGCAGCCGGTCCGGGGGGACAGGGTTTGGCGGCTACACCTTC
CDR3aa: CASSRSGGTGFGGYTF
abundance: NA
d_gene: TRBD1
v_gene: TRBV13
j_gene: TRBJ1-2

CDR3nt: TGTGCCAGCAGTTCGCCGGACCTTCGCAAGTACTTC
CDR3aa: CASSSPDLRKYF
abundance: NA
d_gene: NA
v_gene: TRBV2
j_gene: TRBJ2-4

CDR3nt: TGTGCCAGCAGCTTCTCGGTTGAAAGACAGGCCTGGGGGACTGAAGCTTTCTTT
CDR3aa: CASSFSVERQAWGTEAFF
abundance: NA
d_gene: NA
v_gene: TRBV7-2
j_gene: TRBJ1-1

CDR3nt: TGCAGTGCTAGCTCTGAGACTAGGCCGGAGACCCAGTACTTC
CDR3aa: CSASSETRPETQYF
abundance: NA
d_gene: NA
v_gene: TRBV20-1
j_gene: TRBJ2-5

CDR3nt: TGCAGCGTTGTGTTTCTTCGAGATCAGCCCCAGCATTTT
CDR3aa: CSVVFLRDQPQHF
abundance: NA
d_gene: NA
v_gene: TRBV29-1
j_gene: TRBJ1-5

CDR3nt: TGCAGCGTTTCCTGGGTCTCTGATCAAAGGAGGGTCTACGAGCAGTACTTC
CDR3aa: CSVSWVSDQRRVYEQYF
abundance: NA
d_gene: NA
v_gene: TRBV29-1
j_gene: TRBJ2-7

CDR3nt: TGCAGTGCTAGAGGGGGGACTAGCGCGGAGACCCAGTACTTC
CDR3aa: CSARGGTSAETQYF
abundance: NA
d_gene: TRBD2
v_gene: TRBV20-1
j_gene: TRBJ2-5

CDR3nt: TGTGCCAGCAGCCAAGGACGGTGGGCTAACTATGGCTACACCTTC
CDR3aa: CASSQGRWANYGYTF
abundance: NA
d_gene: NA
v_gene: TRBV3-1
j_gene: TRBJ1-2

CDR3nt: TGCGCCAGCAGCCAAGATGGCCTAGCGTGGAATGAGCAGTTCTTC
CDR3aa: CASSQDGLAWNEQFF
abundance: NA
d_gene: NA
v_gene: TRBV4-3
j_gene: TRBJ2-1

CDR3nt: TGTGCCACCAGGACAGGGGGAGCTGATACGCAGTATTTT
CDR3aa: CATRTGGADTQYF
abundance: few
d_gene: TRBD1
v_gene: TRBV24-1
j_gene: TRBJ2-3

CDR3nt: TGTGCCACCAGTGATCAATCCGGGCCCGGGGCAGGCACAGATACGCAGTATTTT
CDR3aa: CATSDQSGPGAGTDTQYF
abundance: NA
d_gene: NA
v_gene: TRBV24-1
j_gene: TRBJ2-3

CDR3nt: TGTGCCAGCAGTTCACAGGGACTTGGGGCAGATACGCAGTATTTT
CDR3aa: CASSSQGLGADTQYF
abundance: NA
d_gene: NA
v_gene: TRBV28
j_gene: TRBJ2-3

CDR3nt: TGTGCCAGCAGTTCTCCCCAGCGGACAGGGACTTTGAATGAGCAGTTCTTC
CDR3aa: CASSSPQRTGTLNEQFF
abundance: NA
d_gene: TRBD1
v_gene: TRBV6-2/TRBV6-3
j_gene: TRBJ2-1

CDR3nt: TGCAGTGCTACTGGGACCTGGGAAGGCTACACCTTC
CDR3aa: CSATGTWEGYTF
abundance: NA
d_gene: NA
v_gene: TRBV20-1
j_gene: TRBJ1-2

CDR3nt: TGCAGTGCTAGAGATCAGGGGAGAGACCAAGAGACCCAGTACTTC
CDR3aa: CSARDQGRDQETQYF
abundance: NA
d_gene: NA
v_gene: TRBV20-1
j_gene: TRBJ2-5

CDR3nt: TGTGCCACCAGCGAAGGACTAGAGAATGAGCAGTTCTTC
CDR3aa: CATSEGLENEQFF
abundance: few
d_gene: TRBD2
v_gene: TRBV15
j_gene: TRBJ2-1

CDR3nt: TGTGCCAGCAGCCCTTTAGCGGGAGTGGATACGCAGTATTTT
CDR3aa: CASSPLAGVDTQYF
abundance: NA
d_gene: TRBD2
v_gene: TRBV7-2
j_gene: TRBJ2-3

CDR3nt: TGTGCCAGCAGCGGAAGCTCCTATAATTCACCCCTCCACTTT
CDR3aa: CASSGSSYNSPLHF
abundance: many
d_gene: NA
v_gene: TRBV28
j_gene: TRBJ1-6

CDR3nt: TGTGCCAGCAACTTTCAGTCCTCCTACGAGCAGTACTTC
CDR3aa: CASNFQSSYEQYF
abundance: few
d_gene: NA
v_gene: TRBV7-9
j_gene: TRBJ2-7

CDR3nt: TGTGCCAGCAGCTTGCGTTCGAGGATGAACTCTACCGAGCAGTACTTC
CDR3aa: CASSLRSRMNSTEQYF
abundance: few
d_gene: NA
v_gene: TRBV5-5
j_gene: TRBJ2-7

CDR3nt: TGTGCCAGCAGCCCTAATCGGGGGGGTGGGACCCAGTACTTC
CDR3aa: CASSPNRGGGTQYF
abundance: few
d_gene: TRBD2
v_gene: TRBV7-2
j_gene: TRBJ2-5

CDR3nt: TGTGCCAGTAGTCCCTCGAACTATGAGGGTGATGAGCAGTTCTTC
CDR3aa: CASSPSNYEGDEQFF
abundance: NA
d_gene: NA
v_gene: TRBV19
j_gene: TRBJ2-1

CDR3nt: TGTGCCAGCAGCTTAGCAACTAGCGTTAGCACAGATACGCAGTATTTT
CDR3aa: CASSLATSVSTDTQYF
abundance: NA
d_gene: TRBD2
v_gene: TRBV7-6
j_gene: TRBJ2-3

CDR3nt: TGTGCCAGCAGCTTTTGGAGGGAAGAGACCCAGTACTTC
CDR3aa: CASSFWREETQYF
abundance: few
d_gene: NA
v_gene: TRBV7-2
j_gene: TRBJ2-5

CDR3nt: TGTGCCAGCAGCCAGTCGGAAACCGATGGCTACACCTTC
CDR3aa: CASSQSETDGYTF
abundance: NA
d_gene: NA
v_gene: TRBV12-3/TRBV12-4
j_gene: TRBJ1-2

CDR3nt: TGCAGTGCTAGGGAGGCTGCGGAAGATACGCAGTATTTT
CDR3aa: CSAREAAEDTQYF
abundance: NA
d_gene: NA
v_gene: TRBV20-1
j_gene: TRBJ2-3

CDR3nt: TGTGCCGGGGAGCGGACAGGGGAACTGTACTTC
CDR3aa: CAGERTGELYF
abundance: NA
d_gene: TRBD1
v_gene: TRBV30
j_gene: TRBJ2-7

CDR3nt: TGCGCCAGCAGCCAAGATACCGGGGACGATCAGCCCCAGCATTTT
CDR3aa: CASSQDTGDDQPQHF
abundance: NA
d_gene: NA
v_gene: TRBV4-3
j_gene: TRBJ1-5

CDR3nt: TGTGCCAGCAGTGGCGGAACGGGGCTCTACGAGCAGTACTTC
CDR3aa: CASSGGTGLYEQYF
abundance: NA
d_gene: NA
v_gene: TRBV6-6
j_gene: TRBJ2-7

CDR3nt: TGTGCCAGCAGCTTAAGTGCGCACGGCCCCTACGAGCAGTACTTC
CDR3aa: CASSLSAHGPYEQYF
abundance: few
d_gene: NA
v_gene: TRBV7-2
j_gene: TRBJ2-7

CDR3nt: TGCAGAGGAGGAGGGACTAGCAGCGACAATGAGCAGTTCTTC
CDR3aa: CRGGGTSSDNEQFF
abundance: few
d_gene: TRBD2
v_gene: TRBV20-1
j_gene: TRBJ2-1

CDR3nt: TGCAGTGCTAGGCCTAGCGGGAGGATGGGCGAGCAGTACTTC
CDR3aa: CSARPSGRMGEQYF
abundance: NA
d_gene: TRBD2
v_gene: TRBV20-1
j_gene: TRBJ2-7

CDR3nt: TGTGCCAGCTCACCACCTTCAGTCAGGGACAGCGAGCAGTACTTC
CDR3aa: CASSPPSVRDSEQYF
abundance: NA
d_gene: TRBD1
v_gene: TRBV18
j_gene: TRBJ2-7

CDR3nt: TGTGCCAGCCCGTCCTATTATAGCAATCAGCCCCAGCATTTT
CDR3aa: CASPSYYSNQPQHF
abundance: NA
d_gene: NA
v_gene: TRBV25-1
j_gene: TRBJ1-5

CDR3nt: TGTGCCAGCAGTTACTCTGTACTAGGTATCTACGAGCAGTACTTC
CDR3aa: CASSYSVLGIYEQYF
abundance: few
d_gene: NA
v_gene: TRBV6-2/TRBV6-3
j_gene: TRBJ2-7

CDR3nt: TGTGCCAGCAGGGTCCCCGCGCAAGAGACCCAGTACTTC
CDR3aa: CASRVPAQETQYF
abundance: few
d_gene: NA
v_gene: TRBV25-1
j_gene: TRBJ2-5

CDR3nt: TGTGCCAGCAGCCCCACTTCTGAAGCTTTCTTT
CDR3aa: CASSPTSEAFF
abundance: NA
d_gene: NA
v_gene: TRBV11-1
j_gene: TRBJ1-1

CDR3nt: TGTGCCAGCAGTTACGCGGCAGGGTATGGCGAGCAGTACTTC
CDR3aa: CASSYAAGYGEQYF
abundance: NA
d_gene: NA
v_gene: TRBV6-5
j_gene: TRBJ2-7

CDR3nt: TGTGCCAGCAGCCTGGGTACGACTAATGAAAAACTGTTTTTT
CDR3aa: CASSLGTTNEKLFF
abundance: NA
d_gene: NA
v_gene: TRBV5-1
j_gene: TRBJ1-4

CDR3nt: TGTGCCAGCAGCCCGGGACGTATAGGAGAAGAGACCCAGTACTTC
CDR3aa: CASSPGRIGEETQYF
abundance: NA
d_gene: NA
v_gene: TRBV11-3
j_gene: TRBJ2-5

CDR3nt: TGCAGTGCTAGAGACTTTCCGGGACTAGACAATGAGCAGTTCTTC
CDR3aa: CSARDFPGLDNEQFF
abundance: NA
d_gene: TRBD2
v_gene: TRBV20-1
j_gene: TRBJ2-1

CDR3nt: TGCGCCAGCAGCGATACAGGTTCCCGAGAGACCCAGTACTTC
CDR3aa: CASSDTGSRETQYF
abundance: few
d_gene: NA
v_gene: TRBV5-1
j_gene: TRBJ2-5

CDR3nt: TGCAGTACCAGTCTATACAATGAGCAGTTCTTC
CDR3aa: CSTSLYNEQFF
abundance: NA
d_gene: NA
v_gene: TRBV20-1
j_gene: TRBJ2-1

CDR3nt: TGCAGCGTTGGGGGTAACGAAAAACTGTTTTTT
CDR3aa: CSVGGNEKLFF
abundance: many
d_gene: NA
v_gene: TRBV29-1
j_gene: TRBJ1-4

CDR3nt: TGCAGTGCTAGGGAGGTCAACTACGAGCAGTACTTC
CDR3aa: CSAREVNYEQYF
abundance: NA
d_gene: NA
v_gene: TRBV20-1
j_gene: TRBJ2-7

CDR3nt: TGTGCCACCAGCAGGCAGCGGAATGAGCAGTTCTTC
CDR3aa: CATSRQRNEQFF
abundance: NA
d_gene: NA
v_gene: TRBV15
j_gene: TRBJ2-1

CDR3nt: TGTGCCTGGAGTGTACGAGTTCGAGACTACGAGCAGTTCTTC
CDR3aa: CAWSVRVRDYEQFF
abundance: NA
d_gene: NA
v_gene: TRBV30
j_gene: TRBJ2-1

CDR3nt: TGTGCCAGCAGCCGCCCCTGGCGAAATACGCAGTATTTT
CDR3aa: CASSRPWRNTQYF
abundance: few
d_gene: NA
v_gene: TRBV11-2
j_gene: TRBJ2-3

CDR3nt: TGCAGTGCTAGATCTTCTAGGGGATCGGGAGAGACCCAGTACTTC
CDR3aa: CSARSSRGSGETQYF
abundance: NA
d_gene: NA
v_gene: TRBV20-1
j_gene: TRBJ2-5

CDR3nt: TGCAGCGTTGAAGCTCCCAACTATGGCTACACCTTC
CDR3aa: CSVEAPNYGYTF
abundance: NA
d_gene: NA
v_gene: TRBV29-1
j_gene: TRBJ1-2

CDR3nt: TGCGCCAGCAGCCCCGGGGCCGGACACCTTTCTGGGGCCAACGTCCTGACTTTC
CDR3aa: CASSPGAGHLSGANVLTF
abundance: few
d_gene: NA
v_gene: TRBV5-1
j_gene: TRBJ2-6

CDR3nt: TGTGCCAGCTCACCAACGACAGGGGCAGATACGCAGTATTTT
CDR3aa: CASSPTTGADTQYF
abundance: few
d_gene: TRBD1
v_gene: TRBV18
j_gene: TRBJ2-3

CDR3nt: TGCGCCAGCAGCCAAGCGGAGCTCACAGATACGCAGTATTTT
CDR3aa: CASSQAELTDTQYF
abundance: once
d_gene: NA
v_gene: TRBV4-3
j_gene: TRBJ2-3

CDR3nt: TGTGCCAGCAGCTTAGGGGGGGCAGGGAAAGGTGAGCAGTACTTC
CDR3aa: CASSLGGAGKGEQYF
abundance: NA
d_gene: NA
v_gene: TRBV7-2
j_gene: TRBJ2-5

CDR3nt: TGTGCCAGCAGTGCCTCGTTAATGGGCAGGGCTGAGCAGTTCTTC
CDR3aa: CASSASLMGRAEQFF
abundance: once
d_gene: NA
v_gene: TRBV6-6
j_gene: TRBJ2-1

CDR3nt: TGTGCCAGCAGCTTAGACTCTCGGGGCGAAAAACTGTTTTTT
CDR3aa: CASSLDSRGEKLFF
abundance: NA
d_gene: NA
v_gene: TRBV7-8
j_gene: TRBJ1-4

CDR3nt: TGTGCCAGCAGCCAATCCCCAGGGGGGGCTTACGAGCAGTACTTC
CDR3aa: CASSQSPGGAYEQYF
abundance: NA
d_gene: NA
v_gene: TRBV3-1
j_gene: TRBJ2-7